The TCR beta chain under discussion was sequenced for a study of blood T cell repertoires in COVID-19. Across the study: COVID-19 samples, acute and convalescent, were from the United States, Italy and Spain.

V gave up 4 bases and J gave up 0 bases, with 20 bases separating them. CDR1 is SGHDT and CDR2 is YYEEEE in the germline V gene. The CDR3 consists of 18 residues. As processed by the authors: Cell counts per sample came from amplifying reference gene primers. Method: immunoSEQ multiplex PCR; TCRdb's copy keeps in-frame clones and lacks some. V, J and clone size are taken as reported in that table, and D and trimming were inferred from the DNA itself. The table records fewer than 250,000 clones, roughly four fifths of them present only once. This clonotype was sampled from a woman in her thirties or forties with acute or convalescent COVID-19. The chain links TRBV5-6 to TRBJ2-1, with D possibly matching TRBD1 (6 bases). Sequencing was performed on peripheral blood. In DNA form, the CDR3 reads TGTGCCAGCAGCCCGGAGACTATACAGGGTAGCTCCTACAATGAGCAGTTCTTC. It encodes CASSPETIQGSSYNEQFF.